The sequence of this T cell receptor (beta chain) was determined in a study of T-cell reconstitution after alpha-beta-depleted transplantation in children. The CDR3 is 13 amino acids. The V end lost 6 bases, the J end lost 3 bases, and 9 bases lay between the germline ends. Library preparation (for TCRbeta) was performed with unique molecular identifiers. TCRdb re-analysed the PCR reads in MiXCR, keeping a single row per CDR3 protein. The sample holds roughly 190,000 distinct CDR3 sequences, roughly 15% seen once. The V gene is TRBV12-3 or TRBV12-4, the J gene TRBJ1-5, with TRBD1 as a possible D gene (5 bases). Sequencing used PBMCs from the stem cell graft donor, obtained from the stem cell graft. The receptor's source is a human donor who donated a stem cell graft to a child with acute lymphoblastic leukemia. The CDR3 protein is CASSRGDNQPQHF. The CDR3 nucleotides read TGTGCCAGCAGCCGGGGGGACAATCAGCCCCAGCATTTT.